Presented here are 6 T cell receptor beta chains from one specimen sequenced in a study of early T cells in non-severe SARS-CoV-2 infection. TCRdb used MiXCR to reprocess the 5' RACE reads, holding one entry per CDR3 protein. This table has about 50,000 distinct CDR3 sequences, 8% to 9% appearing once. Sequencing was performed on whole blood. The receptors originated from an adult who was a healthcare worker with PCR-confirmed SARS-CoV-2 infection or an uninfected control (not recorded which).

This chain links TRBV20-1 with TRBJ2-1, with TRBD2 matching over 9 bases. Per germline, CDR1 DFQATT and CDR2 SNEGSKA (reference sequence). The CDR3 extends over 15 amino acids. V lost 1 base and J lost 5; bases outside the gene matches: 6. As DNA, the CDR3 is TGCAGTGCTAGAGGCCCGCTAGCGGGGAACAATGAGCAGTTCTTC. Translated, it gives CSARGPLAGNNEQFF.

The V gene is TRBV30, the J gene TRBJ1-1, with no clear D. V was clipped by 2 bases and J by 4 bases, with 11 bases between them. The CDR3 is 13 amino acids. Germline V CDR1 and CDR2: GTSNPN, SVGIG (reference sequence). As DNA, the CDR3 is TGTGCCTGGAGTTTGGGGTTCGGCACTGAAGCTTTCTTT. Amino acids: CAWSLGFGTEAFF.

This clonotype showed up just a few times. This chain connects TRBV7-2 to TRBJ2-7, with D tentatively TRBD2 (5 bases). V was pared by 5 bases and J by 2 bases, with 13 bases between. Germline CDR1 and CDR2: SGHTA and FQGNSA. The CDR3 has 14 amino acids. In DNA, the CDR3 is TGTGCCAGCAGCCCGGCCGGCGGGCCCTACGAGCAGTACTTC. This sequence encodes CASSPAGGPYEQYF.

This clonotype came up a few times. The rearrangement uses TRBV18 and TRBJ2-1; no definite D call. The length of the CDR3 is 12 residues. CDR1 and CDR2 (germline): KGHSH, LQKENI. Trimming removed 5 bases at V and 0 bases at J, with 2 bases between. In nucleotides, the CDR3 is TGTGCCAGCTCAAACTCCTACAATGAGCAGTTCTTC. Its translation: CASSNSYNEQFF. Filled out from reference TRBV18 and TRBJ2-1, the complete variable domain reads NAGVMQNPRHLVRRRGQEARLRCSPMKGHSHVYWYRQLPEEGLKFMVYLQKENIIDESGMPKERFSAEFPKEGPSILRIQQVVRGDSAAYFCASSNSYNEQFFGPGTRLTVL.

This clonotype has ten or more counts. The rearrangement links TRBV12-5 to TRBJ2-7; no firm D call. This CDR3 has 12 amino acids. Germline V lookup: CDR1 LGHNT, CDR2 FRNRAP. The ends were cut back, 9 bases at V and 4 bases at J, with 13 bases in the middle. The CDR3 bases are TGTGCTAGGGTACCACACCTTTACGAGCAGTACTTC. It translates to CARVPHLYEQYF.

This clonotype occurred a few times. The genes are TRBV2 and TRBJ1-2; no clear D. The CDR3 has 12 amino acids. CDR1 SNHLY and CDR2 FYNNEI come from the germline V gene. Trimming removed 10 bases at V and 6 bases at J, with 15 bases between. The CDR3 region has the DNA TGTGCCACAAGGGAGGGTAGACATGGCTACACCTTC. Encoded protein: CATREGRHGYTF. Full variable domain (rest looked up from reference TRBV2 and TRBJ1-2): EPEVTQTPSHQVTQMGQEVILRCVPISNHLYFYWYRQILGQKVEFLVSFYNNEISEKSEIFDDQFSVERPDGSNFTLKIRSTKLEDSAMYFCATREGRHGYTFGSGTRLTVV.